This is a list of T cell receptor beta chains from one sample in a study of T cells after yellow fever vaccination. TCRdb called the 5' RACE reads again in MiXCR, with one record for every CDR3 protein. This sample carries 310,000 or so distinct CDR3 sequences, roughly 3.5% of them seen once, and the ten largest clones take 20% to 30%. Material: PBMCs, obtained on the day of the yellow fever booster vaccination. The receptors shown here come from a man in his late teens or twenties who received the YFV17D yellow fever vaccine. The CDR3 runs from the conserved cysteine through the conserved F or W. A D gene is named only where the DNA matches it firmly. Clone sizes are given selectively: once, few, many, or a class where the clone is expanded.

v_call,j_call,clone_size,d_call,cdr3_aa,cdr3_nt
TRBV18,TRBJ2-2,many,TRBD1,CASSPDSQGAAGELFF,TGTGCCAGCTCACCGGATTCCCAGGGGGCTGCCGGGGAGCTGTTTTTT
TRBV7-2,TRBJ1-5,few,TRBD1,CASSLGRTGYQPQHF,TGTGCCAGCAGCTTAGGAAGGACAGGGTATCAGCCCCAGCATTTT
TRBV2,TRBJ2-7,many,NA,CASSEFRVSYEQYF,TGTGCCAGCAGTGAATTCAGGGTCTCCTACGAGCAGTACTTC
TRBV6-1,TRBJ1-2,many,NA,CASSEVRSLEYGYTF,TGTGCCAGCAGTGAAGTCCGCAGTCTGGAGTATGGCTACACCTTC
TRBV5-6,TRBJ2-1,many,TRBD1,CASSFFRDRDYNEQFF,TGTGCCAGCAGCTTTTTCCGGGACAGAGACTACAATGAGCAGTTCTTC
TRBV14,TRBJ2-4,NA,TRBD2,CASSLGLSGF,TGTGCCAGCAGCCTGGGACTATCCGGCTTC
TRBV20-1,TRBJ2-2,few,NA,CSATHYREGGELFF,TGCAGTGCTACTCACTACAGGGAAGGAGGGGAGCTGTTTTTT
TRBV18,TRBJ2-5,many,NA,CASSLPAGLTGTQYF,TGTGCCAGCTCCCTGCCGGCGGGGTTAACCGGGACCCAGTACTTC
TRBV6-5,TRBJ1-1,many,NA,CASTLGLEAFF,TGTGCCAGCACTCTGGGACTTGAAGCTTTCTTT
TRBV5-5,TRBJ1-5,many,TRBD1,CASSLTGTGIGAQHF,TGTGCCAGCAGCTTGACCGGGACAGGGATTGGGGCCCAGCATTTT
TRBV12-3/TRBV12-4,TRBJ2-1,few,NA,CASSFRLGRGYNEQFF,TGTGCCAGCAGTTTCCGTCTGGGACGCGGGTACAATGAGCAGTTCTTC
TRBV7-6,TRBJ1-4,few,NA,CASSLVSRAQLFF,TGTGCCAGCAGCTTAGTCTCCAGGGCGCAACTGTTTTTT
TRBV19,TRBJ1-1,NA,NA,CASNPQGWRNTEAFF,TGTGCCAGTAACCCTCAGGGGTGGAGGAACACTGAAGCTTTCTTT
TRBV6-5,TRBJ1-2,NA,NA,CASTSSTGSGYTF,TGTGCCAGTACATCTTCCACAGGGTCTGGCTACACCTTC
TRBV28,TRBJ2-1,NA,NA,CASSLWRWNEQFF,TGTGCCAGCAGTTTATGGAGGTGGAATGAGCAGTTCTTC
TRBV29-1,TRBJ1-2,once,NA,CSASSQEHYGYTF,TGCAGCGCTTCCTCACAGGAGCACTATGGCTACACCTTC
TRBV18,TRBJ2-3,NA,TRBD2,CASPPQRGERGTDTQYF,TGTGCCAGCCCGCCCCAGCGGGGGGAGAGGGGCACAGATACGCAGTATTTT
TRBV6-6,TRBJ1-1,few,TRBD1,CASSYRDRGPNTEAFF,TGTGCCAGCAGTTACCGTGACAGGGGGCCTAACACTGAAGCTTTCTTT
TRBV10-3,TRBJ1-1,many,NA,CATREAATEAFF,TGTGCCACCCGGGAGGCGGCCACTGAAGCTTTCTTT
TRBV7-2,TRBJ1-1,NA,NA,CASSRTRMNTEAFF,TGTGCCAGCAGCCGGACACGGATGAACACTGAAGCTTTCTTT
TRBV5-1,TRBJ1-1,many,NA,CASSPQGTTSEAFF,TGCGCCAGCAGCCCCCAGGGGACCACCAGTGAAGCTTTCTTT
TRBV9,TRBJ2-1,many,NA,CASTTEGGAYNEQFF,TGTGCCAGCACCACGGAGGGGGGGGCATACAATGAGCAGTTCTTC
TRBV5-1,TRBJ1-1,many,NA,CASSLEGRRTEAFF,TGCGCCAGCAGCTTGGAGGGGAGGAGGACTGAAGCTTTCTTT
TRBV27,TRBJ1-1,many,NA,CASSFRGFFGTEAFF,TGTGCCAGCAGTTTCCGGGGCTTTTTCGGCACTGAAGCTTTCTTT
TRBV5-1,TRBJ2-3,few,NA,CASSLVDYTDTQYF,TGCGCCAGCAGCTTGGTAGACTACACAGATACGCAGTATTTT
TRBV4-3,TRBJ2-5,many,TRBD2,CARTGTRTTPDQETQYF,TGCGCCAGGACCGGGACTAGAACAACCCCTGACCAAGAGACCCAGTACTTC
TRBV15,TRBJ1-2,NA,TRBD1,CATWGDRENVSYGYTF,TGTGCCACCTGGGGGGACAGGGAGAACGTTAGCTATGGCTACACCTTC
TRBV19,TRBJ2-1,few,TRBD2,CASSMWREPYNEQFF,TGTGCCAGTAGTATGTGGCGGGAGCCTTACAATGAGCAGTTCTTC
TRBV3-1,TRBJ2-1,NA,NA,CASSLSGVTPNEQFF,TGTGCCAGCAGCCTCTCAGGGGTGACCCCTAATGAGCAGTTCTTC
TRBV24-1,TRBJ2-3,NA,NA,CATSDIDGDTQYF,TGTGCCACCAGTGATATCGACGGTGATACGCAGTATTTT
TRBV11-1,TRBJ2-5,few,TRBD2,CASSPTLAGGPGTQYF,TGTGCCAGCAGCCCTACTCTAGCGGGGGGGCCCGGGACCCAGTACTTC
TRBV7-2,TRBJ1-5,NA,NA,CASSPSTVSNQPQHF,TGTGCCAGCAGCCCTAGTACGGTTAGCAATCAGCCCCAGCATTTT
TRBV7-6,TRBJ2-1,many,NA,CASSLGTGRYNEQFF,TGTGCCAGCAGCTTAGGCACAGGTCGTTACAATGAGCAGTTCTTC
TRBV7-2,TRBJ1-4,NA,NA,CASSPGGRGEKLFF,TGTGCCAGCAGCCCGGGGGGGCGCGGAGAAAAACTGTTTTTT
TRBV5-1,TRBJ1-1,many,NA,CASSLITTTEAFF,TGCGCCAGCAGCTTGATCACAACCACTGAAGCTTTCTTT
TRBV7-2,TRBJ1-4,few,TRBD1,CASRLTGSEKLFF,TGTGCCAGCAGACTGACAGGGTCTGAAAAACTGTTTTTT
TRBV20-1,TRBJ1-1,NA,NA,CSARGASGGTEAFF,TGCAGTGCTAGGGGGGCCTCCGGTGGCACTGAAGCTTTCTTT
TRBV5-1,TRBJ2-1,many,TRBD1,CASSPTGSLREQFF,TGCGCCAGCAGCCCGACAGGGAGTCTCCGGGAGCAGTTCTTC
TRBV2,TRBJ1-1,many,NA,CASSWREGYTEAFF,TGTGCCAGCAGCTGGAGGGAGGGATACACTGAAGCTTTCTTT
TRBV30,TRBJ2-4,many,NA,CAWGQDQNIQYF,TGTGCCTGGGGTCAGGACCAGAACATTCAGTACTTC
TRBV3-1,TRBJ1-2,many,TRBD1,CASSQHGGTGSYGYTF,TGTGCCAGCAGCCAACACGGGGGGACAGGCTCCTATGGCTACACCTTC
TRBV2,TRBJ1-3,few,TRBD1,CASQQGANGNTIYF,TGTGCCAGCCAACAGGGGGCTAATGGAAACACCATATATTTT
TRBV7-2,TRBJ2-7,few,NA,CASSLHPGGYEQYF,TGTGCCAGCAGCTTGCACCCCGGGGGTTACGAGCAGTACTTC